The rows below give T cell receptor beta chains drawn from one sample of a study of cytomegalovirus exposure and HLA in healthy donors. The protocol was immunoSEQ multiplex PCR, while the TCRdb copy is restricted to in-frame clones and leaves out a portion. The profile shows over 70,000 clones, roughly 94% of them singletons. The sequencing sample was made of PBMCs. These receptors were collected from a woman aged 18-35 years in good health and CMV-seronegative. CDR3s include the opening cysteine and the closing phenylalanine or tryptophan. The order of the fields is J gene, clone size, D gene, V gene, CDR3 protein, CDR3 DNA. The D gene is left open where the match is weak. Clone size is shown for a subset of rows, as once, few, many or a class of expanded clone.

j_call: TRBJ2-7; clone_size: once; d_call: NA; v_call: TRBV19; cdr3_aa: CASSQVWPYEQYF; cdr3_nt: TGTGCCAGTAGTCAGGTCTGGCCCTACGAGCAGTACTTC
j_call: TRBJ2-7; clone_size: NA; d_call: NA; v_call: TRBV11-2; cdr3_aa: CASSPLGGPYEQYF; cdr3_nt: TGTGCCAGCAGCCCACTTGGGGGCCCCTACGAGCAGTACTTC
j_call: TRBJ1-1; clone_size: NA; d_call: NA; v_call: TRBV4-3; cdr3_aa: CASSQDARSPNTEAFF; cdr3_nt: TGCGCCAGCAGCCAAGATGCACGCAGTCCGAACACTGAAGCTTTCTTT
j_call: TRBJ2-7; clone_size: few; d_call: TRBD2; v_call: TRBV7-8; cdr3_aa: CASSERGNSYEQYF; cdr3_nt: TGTGCCAGCAGCGAGCGGGGGAACTCCTACGAGCAGTACTTC
j_call: TRBJ2-3; clone_size: NA; d_call: NA; v_call: TRBV7-3; cdr3_aa: CASSPSGGTDTQYF; cdr3_nt: TGTGCCAGCAGCCCTTCCGGGGGCACAGATACGCAGTATTTT
j_call: TRBJ1-5; clone_size: NA; d_call: NA; v_call: TRBV18; cdr3_aa: CASSPPLAVGGNQPQHF; cdr3_nt: TGTGCCAGCTCACCCCCTTTGGCAGTGGGGGGGAATCAGCCCCAGCATTTT
j_call: TRBJ2-3; clone_size: NA; d_call: TRBD2; v_call: TRBV5-1; cdr3_aa: CASSLTSGGAMWDTQYF; cdr3_nt: TGCGCCAGCAGCCTTACTAGCGGGGGGGCCATGTGGGATACGCAGTATTTT
j_call: TRBJ2-3; clone_size: NA; d_call: NA; v_call: TRBV5-1; cdr3_aa: CASSSGQPWGGTDTQYF; cdr3_nt: TGCGCCAGCAGCAGCGGACAGCCCTGGGGAGGCACAGATACGCAGTATTTT
j_call: TRBJ1-1; clone_size: NA; d_call: TRBD1; v_call: TRBV5-8; cdr3_aa: CASSPWDRKSEAFF; cdr3_nt: TGTGCCAGCAGCCCATGGGACAGAAAATCTGAAGCTTTCTTT
j_call: TRBJ1-4; clone_size: few; d_call: TRBD1; v_call: TRBV4-2; cdr3_aa: CASSQESGGAEKLFF; cdr3_nt: TGTGCCAGCAGCCAAGAATCAGGGGGTGCTGAAAAACTGTTTTTT
j_call: TRBJ2-3; clone_size: NA; d_call: TRBD1; v_call: TRBV6-5; cdr3_aa: CASSYSRGRADTQYF; cdr3_nt: TGTGCCAGCAGTTACTCTAGGGGGCGGGCAGATACGCAGTATTTT
j_call: TRBJ1-2; clone_size: once; d_call: TRBD1; v_call: TRBV7-7; cdr3_aa: CASSPDRGQKNYGYTF; cdr3_nt: TGTGCTAGCAGCCCCGACAGGGGCCAGAAAAACTATGGCTACACCTTC
j_call: TRBJ2-1; clone_size: NA; d_call: TRBD1; v_call: TRBV2; cdr3_aa: CASSGQGFHEQFF; cdr3_nt: TGTGCCAGCAGTGGACAGGGATTTCATGAGCAGTTCTTC
j_call: TRBJ2-7; clone_size: once; d_call: NA; v_call: TRBV28; cdr3_aa: CASTGITYEQYF; cdr3_nt: TGTGCCAGCACGGGAATCACCTACGAGCAGTACTTC
j_call: TRBJ2-7; clone_size: NA; d_call: TRBD1; v_call: TRBV5-4; cdr3_aa: CASSAPDRGGWEQYF; cdr3_nt: TGTGCCAGCAGCGCCCCGGACAGGGGGGGTTGGGAGCAGTACTTC
j_call: TRBJ2-7; clone_size: once; d_call: NA; v_call: TRBV7-9; cdr3_aa: CASSLNVRFASYEQYF; cdr3_nt: TGTGCCAGCAGCTTAAACGTCAGGTTCGCCTCCTACGAGCAGTACTTC
j_call: TRBJ2-5; clone_size: NA; d_call: NA; v_call: TRBV16; cdr3_aa: CASSLSSFGRRETQYF; cdr3_nt: TGTGCCAGCAGCCTTTCCTCTTTTGGGAGACGAGAGACCCAGTACTTC
j_call: TRBJ1-1; clone_size: NA; d_call: NA; v_call: TRBV6-1; cdr3_aa: CASSEWGRSTEAFF; cdr3_nt: TGTGCCAGCAGTGAGTGGGGGCGGTCCACTGAAGCTTTCTTT
j_call: TRBJ2-3; clone_size: NA; d_call: TRBD1; v_call: TRBV28; cdr3_aa: CASRPPGQGIDTQYF; cdr3_nt: TGTGCCAGCAGGCCGCCGGGACAGGGCATAGATACGCAGTATTTT
j_call: TRBJ2-5; clone_size: NA; d_call: NA; v_call: TRBV19; cdr3_aa: CASSDRGQETQYF; cdr3_nt: TGTGCCAGTAGTGACCGGGGACAAGAGACCCAGTACTTC
j_call: TRBJ1-5; clone_size: NA; d_call: NA; v_call: TRBV7-2; cdr3_aa: CASSLGARGGVQPQHF; cdr3_nt: TGTGCCAGCAGCTTAGGAGCTCGGGGGGGAGTTCAGCCCCAGCATTTT
j_call: TRBJ2-7; clone_size: NA; d_call: NA; v_call: TRBV15; cdr3_aa: CATSRRQGPYEQYF; cdr3_nt: TGTGCCACCAGTCGTCGTCAGGGCCCCTACGAGCAGTACTTC
j_call: TRBJ1-1; clone_size: NA; d_call: NA; v_call: TRBV5-1; cdr3_aa: CASSRTSEAGNTEAFF; cdr3_nt: TGCGCCAGCAGCCGGACTTCCGAAGCGGGGAACACTGAAGCTTTCTTT
j_call: TRBJ2-1; clone_size: once; d_call: TRBD2; v_call: TRBV27; cdr3_aa: CASSPQRGSSYNEQFF; cdr3_nt: TGTGCCAGCAGTCCCCAGCGGGGGAGCTCCTACAATGAGCAGTTCTTC
j_call: TRBJ1-3; clone_size: NA; d_call: NA; v_call: TRBV9; cdr3_aa: CASSPRQSLSGNTIYF; cdr3_nt: TGTGCCAGCAGCCCGCGACAGAGCCTCTCTGGAAACACCATATATTTT
j_call: TRBJ2-3; clone_size: NA; d_call: NA; v_call: TRBV11-1; cdr3_aa: CASSLATGTDTQYF; cdr3_nt: TGTGCCAGCAGCTTAGCGACTGGCACAGATACGCAGTATTTT
j_call: TRBJ2-1; clone_size: once; d_call: TRBD1; v_call: TRBV2; cdr3_aa: CASMAGGQDLFEQFF; cdr3_nt: TGTGCCAGCATGGCCGGGGGACAGGACCTTTTTGAGCAGTTCTTC
j_call: TRBJ1-6; clone_size: once; d_call: NA; v_call: TRBV19; cdr3_aa: CASSGVTFSYNSPLHF; cdr3_nt: TGTGCCAGTAGTGGAGTCACCTTCTCCTATAATTCACCCCTCCACTTT
j_call: TRBJ1-3; clone_size: NA; d_call: TRBD1; v_call: TRBV18; cdr3_aa: CASSPRTGMAGNTIYF; cdr3_nt: TGTGCCAGCTCACCACGGACAGGGATGGCTGGAAACACCATATATTTT
j_call: TRBJ2-7; clone_size: NA; d_call: NA; v_call: TRBV5-1; cdr3_aa: CASSLAGGEVYEQYF; cdr3_nt: TGCGCCAGCAGCTTGGCCGGGGGAGAGGTCTACGAGCAGTACTTC
j_call: TRBJ2-1; clone_size: NA; d_call: TRBD2; v_call: TRBV4-1; cdr3_aa: CASTPTSGGQDEQFF; cdr3_nt: TGCGCCAGCACCCCCACTAGCGGGGGGCAGGATGAGCAGTTCTTC
j_call: TRBJ2-7; clone_size: NA; d_call: NA; v_call: TRBV7-9; cdr3_aa: CASRGNYLENEQYF; cdr3_nt: TGTGCCAGCAGAGGTAATTACCTGGAGAACGAGCAGTACTTC
j_call: TRBJ1-1; clone_size: NA; d_call: NA; v_call: TRBV5-1; cdr3_aa: CASREQGNTEAFF; cdr3_nt: TGCGCCAGTAGAGAACAGGGGAACACTGAAGCTTTCTTT
j_call: TRBJ1-6; clone_size: NA; d_call: NA; v_call: TRBV6-1; cdr3_aa: CASSETSSYNSPLHF; cdr3_nt: TGTGCCAGCAGTGAAACGAGCTCCTATAATTCACCCCTCCACTTT
j_call: TRBJ2-5; clone_size: NA; d_call: NA; v_call: TRBV7-2; cdr3_aa: CASSLGIGRAQYF; cdr3_nt: TGTGCCAGCAGCTTAGGTATAGGGCGGGCCCAGTACTTC
j_call: TRBJ2-3; clone_size: NA; d_call: NA; v_call: TRBV5-4; cdr3_aa: CASSFGLHTDTQYF; cdr3_nt: TGTGCCAGCAGCTTTGGACTACACACAGATACGCAGTATTTT
j_call: TRBJ2-3; clone_size: NA; d_call: TRBD1; v_call: TRBV7-6; cdr3_aa: CASSLGDRDPSTDTQYF; cdr3_nt: TGTGCCAGCAGCTTAGGGGACAGGGACCCGAGCACAGATACGCAGTATTTT
j_call: TRBJ2-1; clone_size: NA; d_call: TRBD2; v_call: TRBV6-4; cdr3_aa: CASSDTLAGDYNEQFF; cdr3_nt: TGTGCCAGCAGTGACACACTAGCGGGGGACTACAATGAGCAGTTCTTC
j_call: TRBJ2-2; clone_size: NA; d_call: TRBD2; v_call: TRBV11-2; cdr3_aa: CASSLNLAGGNTGELFF; cdr3_nt: TGTGCCAGCAGCTTGAACCTAGCGGGGGGGAACACCGGGGAGCTGTTTTTT
j_call: TRBJ1-1; clone_size: NA; d_call: TRBD1; v_call: TRBV11-1; cdr3_aa: CASSDRQGRGTEAFF; cdr3_nt: TGTGCCAGCAGCGACCGACAGGGGAGGGGCACTGAAGCTTTCTTT
j_call: TRBJ2-7; clone_size: NA; d_call: NA; v_call: TRBV28; cdr3_aa: CASHGGAASYEQYF; cdr3_nt: TGTGCCAGCCACGGAGGGGCTGCCTCCTACGAGCAGTACTTC
j_call: TRBJ1-6; clone_size: once; d_call: NA; v_call: TRBV5-1; cdr3_aa: CASSLSQDSSPLHF; cdr3_nt: TGCGCCAGCAGCTTAAGCCAGGACTCCTCACCCCTCCACTTT
j_call: TRBJ2-6; clone_size: NA; d_call: NA; v_call: TRBV19; cdr3_aa: CASSYRVPSSGANVLTF; cdr3_nt: TGTGCCAGTAGTTACCGGGTCCCGAGCTCTGGGGCCAACGTCCTGACTTTC
j_call: TRBJ1-6; clone_size: NA; d_call: TRBD1; v_call: TRBV6-5; cdr3_aa: CATVADRVNNSPLHF; cdr3_nt: TGTGCCACCGTCGCAGACAGGGTCAATAATTCACCCCTCCACTTT
j_call: TRBJ1-2; clone_size: NA; d_call: NA; v_call: TRBV29-1; cdr3_aa: CSVEEYRTPYGYTF; cdr3_nt: TGCAGCGTTGAAGAGTACAGGACACCCTATGGCTACACCTTC
j_call: TRBJ2-7; clone_size: NA; d_call: TRBD2; v_call: TRBV5-8; cdr3_aa: CASSLWGGGSSDPSSYEQYF; cdr3_nt: TGTGCCAGCAGCTTGTGGGGCGGGGGGTCCTCCGACCCCAGCTCCTACGAGCAGTACTTC
j_call: TRBJ1-3; clone_size: once; d_call: NA; v_call: TRBV28; cdr3_aa: CASSTFPGGRGLGNTIYF; cdr3_nt: TGTGCCAGCAGTACCTTCCCTGGAGGCAGGGGACTAGGAAACACCATATATTTT
j_call: TRBJ2-3; clone_size: NA; d_call: TRBD2; v_call: TRBV27; cdr3_aa: CASSLSSGSTDTQYF; cdr3_nt: TGTGCCAGCAGTTTATCTAGCGGGAGCACAGATACGCAGTATTTT
j_call: TRBJ1-2; clone_size: NA; d_call: TRBD1; v_call: TRBV7-6; cdr3_aa: CASSLADRGGYTF; cdr3_nt: TGTGCCAGCAGCTTAGCCGACAGGGGCGGCTACACCTTC
j_call: TRBJ2-5; clone_size: once; d_call: TRBD2; v_call: TRBV7-9; cdr3_aa: CASSLTGGGAGTQYF; cdr3_nt: TGTGCCAGCAGCTTAACCGGCGGGGGGGCCGGGACCCAGTACTTC
j_call: TRBJ1-2; clone_size: NA; d_call: NA; v_call: TRBV18; cdr3_aa: CASSSGGDYGYTF; cdr3_nt: TGTGCCAGCTCATCGGGGGGAGACTATGGCTACACCTTC
j_call: TRBJ1-1; clone_size: once; d_call: TRBD1; v_call: TRBV7-3; cdr3_aa: CASSSHPGGPTEAFF; cdr3_nt: TGTGCCAGCAGCTCCCATCCAGGGGGGCCCACTGAAGCTTTCTTT
j_call: TRBJ2-2; clone_size: NA; d_call: NA; v_call: TRBV7-2; cdr3_aa: CASSPSNTGELFF; cdr3_nt: TGTGCCAGCAGCCCTTCGAACACCGGGGAGCTGTTTTTT
j_call: TRBJ1-3; clone_size: NA; d_call: TRBD1; v_call: TRBV6-5; cdr3_aa: CASSYDRVGNTIYF; cdr3_nt: TGTGCCAGCAGTTACGACAGGGTTGGTAACACCATATATTTT